This T cell receptor (beta chain) was documented in a study of blood T cell repertoires in COVID-19. The V segment lost 0 bases and the J segment 4 bases; nucleotides outside the gene matches: 2. The CDR3 consists of 14 residues. Per germline, CDR1 SGDLS and CDR2 YYNGEE. Under the authors' procedure: How many nucleated cells were present was estimated from reference gene primer amplification. Generated by immunoSEQ multiplex PCR, the TCRdb table keeps only in-frame clones and is missing some. The V and J calls and the clone size are those of that table, but D and trimming were determined from the DNA. Counted here are roughly 300,000 clones, over 70% occurring once; the ten biggest clones make up 1.5%.

Sequences were obtained from peripheral blood. The source of this sequence is a woman aged 40 to 50 who had recovered from COVID-19. The chain is built from TRBV9 and TRBJ1-2; 8 nucleotides align to TRBD1. CDR3 amino acids: CASSVAGGVYGYTF. In DNA, the CDR3 is TGTGCCAGCAGCGTAGCAGGGGGCGTCTATGGCTACACCTTC.